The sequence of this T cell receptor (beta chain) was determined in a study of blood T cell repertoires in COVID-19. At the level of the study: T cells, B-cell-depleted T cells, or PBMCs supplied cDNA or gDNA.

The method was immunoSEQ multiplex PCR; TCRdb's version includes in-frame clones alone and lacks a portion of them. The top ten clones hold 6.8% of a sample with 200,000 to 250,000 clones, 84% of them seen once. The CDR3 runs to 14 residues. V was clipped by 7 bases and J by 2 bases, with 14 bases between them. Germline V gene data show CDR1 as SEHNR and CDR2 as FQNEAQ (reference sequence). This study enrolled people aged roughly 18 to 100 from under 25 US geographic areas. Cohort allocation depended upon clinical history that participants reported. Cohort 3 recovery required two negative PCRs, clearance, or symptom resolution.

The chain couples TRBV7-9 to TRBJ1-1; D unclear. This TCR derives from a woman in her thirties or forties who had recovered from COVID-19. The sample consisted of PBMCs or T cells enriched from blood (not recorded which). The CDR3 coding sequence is TGTGCCAGCACCCCGGAGGGATATAACACTGAAGCTTTCTTT. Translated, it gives CASTPEGYNTEAFF.